This T cell receptor (beta chain) was profiled in a study of monozygotic twins with inflammatory bowel disease. TCR libraries were prepared from roughly 3,500 ng total RNA each. The team made cDNA by running eight separate reactions for each sample. UMIs containing a 6-nucleotide sample barcode were added via template switching. TCRdb reprocessed the 5' RACE reads; each CDR3 protein has one entry and no DNA is given. In all, the sample yields about 99,000 distinct CDR3 sequences. Study-level results: On the inverse Simpson index, IBD patients scored lower for TCRbeta diversity than healthy co-twins.

Concerning this clonotype: Antigen specificity is unknown.

CDR3 length: 12 residues. CDR1 is MNHEY and CDR2 is SVGEGT in the germline V gene. The rearrangement joins TRBV6-2 or TRBV6-3 to TRBJ2-7. The origin of this receptor is a human donor with ulcerative colitis or Crohn's disease, or a healthy co-twin of an affected twin (not recorded which). The sequencing sample was made of blood. The chain's CDR3 is CASSYWQNEQYF.